These 16 T cell receptor beta chains originate from one sample sequenced in a study of T cell changes during pregnancy in multiple sclerosis. Sequenced by immunoSEQ multiplex PCR; TCRdb stores in-frame clones only, minus some. The sample has about 75,000 clones, 94% seen once; the top ten hold less than 0.15%. Sample: CD4+ T cells from peripheral blood mononuclear cells, taken after pregnancy. These receptors originate from a female donor with multiple sclerosis, enrolled in a pregnancy study.

This sequence joins TRBV9 and TRBJ2-7; 7 bases are a match to TRBD2. Germline trimming cut 0 bases from V and 0 bases from J; bases unmatched to any gene: 9. CDR3 length: 17 residues. The germline V gene has CDR1 SGDLS and CDR2 YYNGEE. The CDR3 nucleotides are TGTGCCAGCAGCGTAGGGGTGCGGGGGACGGACTCCTACGAGCAGTACTTC. It codes for CASSVGVRGTDSYEQYF.

This clone was seen only a few times. The chain carries TRBV10-3 and TRBJ2-1; TRBD1 matches 7 bases. Germline V gene sequence: CDR1 ENHRY, CDR2 SYGVKD. With V trimmed by 7 bases and J by 5 bases, 5 bases remained unmatched. This CDR3 is 13 amino acids long. The CDR3 region has the DNA TGTGCCATCAAGGGGGCAGCGGACAATGAGCAGTTCTTC. It translates to CAIKGAADNEQFF.

The V call is TRBV27, the J call TRBJ2-1; 9 bases agree with TRBD2. The CDR3 spans 16 residues. Trimming cost V 2 bases and J 7 bases; bases outside gene matches: 9. Germline V gives CDR1 MNHEY, CDR2 SMNVEV (reference sequence). DNA for the CDR3: TGTGCCAGCAGTTTACGGTGGCTAGCGGGGTTAAATGAGCAGTTCTTC. It translates to CASSLRWLAGLNEQFF.

The chain joins TRBV5-6 to TRBJ2-1; 7 positions agree with TRBD2. Trimming removed 4 bases from V and 0 bases from J; junction bases left unmatched: 13. This CDR3 has 18 residues. The germline V gene has CDR1 SGHDT and CDR2 YYEEEE. The CDR3 sequence is CASSLLRSGISSYNEQFF. CDR3 bases: TGTGCCAGCAGCCTACTCAGGAGCGGGATAAGCTCCTACAATGAGCAGTTCTTC.

The gene calls are TRBV29-1 and TRBJ2-1; the D gene is possibly TRBD2 (7 bases). The V gene lost 2 bases and the J gene lost 0 bases, with 8 bases spanning the gap. Germline-derived CDR1 and CDR2 are SQVTM and ANQGSEA. CDR3 length: 14 amino acids. The CDR3 sequence is CSVERGGSYNEQFF. Here the CDR3 DNA reads TGCAGCGTTGAAAGGGGGGGCTCCTACAATGAGCAGTTCTTC.

J is TRBJ2-7 and V is TRBV11-2; 13 bases are a match to TRBD2. V lost 3 bases to trimming and J lost 12 bases; unmatched junction nucleotides: 11. CDR3 size: 15 residues. Germline assignment: CDR1 SGHAT and CDR2 FQNNGV. DNA of the CDR3: TGTGCCAGCAGCTTTGCGGGACTAGCGGGACTTCGTCTGTACTTC. Encoded protein: CASSFAGLAGLRLYF.

The chain is built from TRBV5-6 and TRBJ2-7; D is perhaps TRBD2 (5 bases). Trimming removed 1 base at V and 1 base at J, with 12 bases between. Germline loops: CDR1 SGHDT, CDR2 YYEEEE. CDR3 length: 15 residues. CDR3 amino acids: CASSLFTRLSYEQYF. The CDR3 nucleotides are TGTGCCAGCAGCTTGTTTACTAGGTTATCCTACGAGCAGTACTTC.

The J gene is TRBJ2-5, the V gene TRBV9; 9 bases match TRBD2. Unmatched junction bases numbered 7, after V lost 0 bases and J lost 4 bases. The CDR3 sequence is 16 residues long. Looked up from germline, CDR1 is SGDLS and CDR2 is YYNGEE. The CDR3 coding sequence is TGTGCCAGCAGCGTAGATAGCGGGGGCGGGAGAGAGACCCAGTACTTC. It yields the protein CASSVDSGGGRETQYF.

The CDR3 bases are TGTGCCACCAGCCCAGAGGGAGGTACTGGGGCCAACGTCCTGACTTTC. This encodes CATSPEGGTGANVLTF. The chain carries TRBV15 and TRBJ2-6, with a tentative D call TRBD2 (6 bases). Germline values: CDR1 LNHNV, CDR2 YYDKDF (reference sequence). Trimming took off 5 bases at V and 2 bases at J, with 13 bases between the two ends. The CDR3 extends over 16 amino acids.

This clone appeared a single time. This rearrangement joins TRBV15 to TRBJ2-7; D might be TRBD2 (7 bases). The CDR3 has 17 amino acids. The V gene's germline CDR1 is LNHNV and CDR2 YYDKDF (reference sequence). V was trimmed by 3 bases and J by 1 base, leaving 19 bases between them. CDR3 bases: TGTGCCACCAGCAGGGGGGGGCCGGGGAGTCGTTCCTACGAGCAGTACTTC. Amino acid sequence: CATSRGGPGSRSYEQYF.

The rearrangement joins TRBV9 to TRBJ2-1, with 8 bases aligning to TRBD2. After removal of 4 bases from V and 4 bases from J, the junction contained 7 bases not matched to a gene. The CDR3 spans 15 residues. Germline V CDR1 and CDR2: SGDLS, YYNGEE. The CDR3: CASSPTSDRYNEQFF. The DNA for the CDR3 is TGTGCCAGCAGCCCGACTAGCGATCGTTACAATGAGCAGTTCTTC.

This chain connects TRBV14 to TRBJ1-2, with 9 bases fitting TRBD1. With 0 bases clipped from V and 8 bases from J, the junction kept 10 bases outside the gene matches. The germline gives CDR1 SGHDN, CDR2 FVKESK. This CDR3 has 16 amino acids. The CDR3 loop is CASSQELAGTGNGYTF. The CDR3 region has the DNA TGTGCCAGCAGCCAAGAATTAGCCGGGACAGGGAACGGCTACACCTTC. Looking up the rest from reference TRBV14 and TRBJ1-2 gives the full variable domain: EAGVTQFPSHSVIEKGQTVTLRCDPISGHDNLYWYRRVMGKEIKFLLHFVKESKQDESGMPNNRFLAERTGGTYSTLKVQPAELEDSGVYFCASSQELAGTGNGYTFGSGTRLTVV.

The chain recombines TRBV28 with TRBJ2-7, with TRBD1 identical over 10 bases. This CDR3 contains 15 residues. The germline CDR1 and CDR2 sequences are MDHEN and SYDVKM. V was clipped by 6 bases and J by 2 bases; unmatched bases: 7. CDR3 protein: CASRGAGTGAYEQYF. Written as DNA, the CDR3 is TGTGCCAGCAGGGGGGCCGGGACAGGGGCCTACGAGCAGTACTTC.

V is TRBV30 and J is TRBJ1-1; no clear D gene. Germline CDR1 is GTSNPN and CDR2 is SVGIG (reference sequence). The CDR3 is 10 amino acids. V gave up 4 bases and J gave up 4 bases, with 4 bases separating them. CDR3 sequence reads: CAWIFTEAFF. CDR3 DNA sequence: TGTGCCTGGATATTCACTGAAGCTTTCTTT.

The V gene is TRBV28, the J gene TRBJ1-5; 9 bases are a match to TRBD1. The germline V gene encodes CDR1 MDHEN and CDR2 SYDVKM. The junction had 8 bases not matched to a gene; V was cut back by 6 bases and J by 5 bases. The CDR3 is made up of 15 amino acids. CDR3 nucleotides: TGTGCCAGCAGACGTACAGGGGGCGGTTATCAGCCCCAGCATTTT. Protein: CASRRTGGGYQPQHF.

The V call is TRBV30, the J call TRBJ2-1; TRBD2 matches at 10 bases. The V gene's germline CDR1 is GTSNPN and CDR2 SVGIG (reference sequence). Trimming removed 5 bases from V and 4 bases from J; junction bases left unmatched: 11. The CDR3 spans 16 residues. In DNA, the CDR3 is TGTGCCTGGGGTAGCGGGAGGTCCCCAACGTACAATGAGCAGTTCTTC. Protein sequence: CAWGSGRSPTYNEQFF.